The TCR beta chain described here comes from a study of T cells in Graves' hyperthyroidism and ophthalmopathy. This clonotype was seen ten or more times. J lost 4 bases, V lost 5 bases, and 9 bases had no gene match. The CDR3 consists of 15 residues. Regions amplified from RNA transcripts were the TCR beta CDR3 regions. Initially, a first-round RT-PCR of the TCR CDR3 employed the HTBI primer set. TCRdb reprocessed the multiplex PCR reads via MiXCR and lists one record per CDR3 protein. The sample includes around 300,000 distinct CDR3 sequences, roughly 13% seen only once; the top ten take approximately 35%.

The source of this sequence is a woman aged 40 to 50 with Graves' ophthalmopathy. The V gene is TRBV12-3 or TRBV12-4, the J gene TRBJ1-2, with 8 positions matching TRBD1. The sequencing sample was made of blood. The CDR3 loop is CASSQGTGASYGYTF. As DNA, the CDR3 is TGTGCCAGCAGTCAAGGGACAGGCGCCTCCTATGGCTACACCTTC.